Sequencing of this T cell receptor beta chain was carried out in a study of blood T cell repertoires in COVID-19. Background on the study: Samples representing acute and convalescent COVID-19 were sourced from the United States, Italy and Spain. The cDNA or gDNA used as material had been derived from T cells, B-cell-depleted T cells, or PBMCs.

The CDR3 length is 13 residues. V lost 2 bases, J lost 5 bases, and 13 bases lay in between. Germline V lookup: CDR1 GTSNPN, CDR2 SVGIG (reference sequence). Original data processing: The authors estimated nucleated cell counts from reference gene primer amplification. The assay was immunoSEQ multiplex PCR, and TCRdb's table has in-frame clones only and misses some. V, J and clone size are those of that table, while D and trimming were read from the DNA. The sample includes 220,000 or so clones, about 85% of them seen just once. Sequenced material: peripheral blood. This chain uses TRBV30 with TRBJ2-7; D is possibly TRBD2 (6 bases). This clonotype was obtained from a man aged 50 to 60 who had recovered from COVID-19. CDR3 amino acids: CAWSTTTRDEQYF. DNA of the CDR3: TGTGCCTGGAGTACTACGACTAGGGACGAGCAGTACTTC.